This TCR beta chain was found in a study of blood T cell repertoires in COVID-19. Study-level information: There were acute and convalescent COVID-19 samples, and they came from the United States, Italy and Spain. Sample material is recorded as cDNA or gDNA derived from T cells, B-cell-depleted T cells, or PBMCs.

The CDR3 is 15 amino acids. Germline CDR1 is SGHTA and CDR2 is FQGNSA. The V and J ends lost 3 bases and 2 bases respectively, with 13 bases between them. As handled by the study authors: Counts of nucleated cells, estimated from reference gene primer amplification, were obtained. Repertoires were generated with immunoSEQ multiplex PCR, while TCRdb's copy carries only in-frame clones and drops some. V, J and clone size were drawn from that table, and D and trimming were deduced from the DNA. The data show about 73,000 clones, with about 80% seen just once and around 30% held by the top ten. The chain has TRBV7-2 and TRBJ1-1; D unresolved. Sequencing was carried out using peripheral blood. This TCR was sampled from a human donor in a cohort sampled during active COVID-19. CDR3 sequence reads: CASSLGGIPNTEAFF. Here the CDR3 DNA reads TGTGCCAGCAGCTTGGGAGGAATCCCAAACACTGAAGCTTTCTTT. Using reference TRBV7-2 and TRBJ1-1 for the parts outside the CDR3, the full variable domain is GAGVSQSPSNKVTEKGKDVELRCDPISGHTALYWYRQSLGQGLEFLIYFQGNSAPDKSGLPSDRFSAERTGGSVSTLTIQRTQQEDSAVYLCASSLGGIPNTEAFFGQGTRLTVV.